Below are 27 T cell receptor beta chains sequenced from a single sample in a study of T cells in Graves' hyperthyroidism and ophthalmopathy. There were TCR beta CDR3 regions amplified from RNA transcripts. The HTBI set primed first-round TCR CDR3 RT-PCR. TCRdb used MiXCR to reprocess the multiplex PCR reads, holding one entry per CDR3 protein. The sample yields hundreds of thousands of distinct CDR3 sequences, roughly 50% seen once. Sequencing was done on a sample of peripheral blood or thyroid tissue (not recorded which). The source is a woman between 18 and 29 years old with Graves' hyperthyroidism.

This clonotype was detected only a few times. The chain uses TRBV20-1 and TRBJ1-1, with D tentatively TRBD1 (5 bases). The germline gives CDR1 DFQATT, CDR2 SNEGSKA (reference sequence). Trimming cost V 3 bases and J 1 base, with 15 bases left between them. This CDR3 contains 15 residues. The CDR3 DNA reads TGCAGTGCTAGGGCGACGGGACTCACGAACACTGAAGCTTTCTTT. It encodes CSARATGLTNTEAFF.

The V and J genes are TRBV29-1 and TRBJ1-1; TRBD1 might be the D (6 bases). This CDR3 has 14 residues. CDR1 is SQVTM and CDR2 is ANQGSEA in the germline V gene. Deletions cut 6 bases from V and 4 bases from J, with 18 bases between. The CDR3 DNA reads TGCAGCGTGGGGCGAACAGGGCCGGGCACTGAAGCTTTCTTT. It is translated as CSVGRTGPGTEAFF.

This clonotype was detected once. The rearrangement links TRBV10-3 to TRBJ1-1, with D possibly matching TRBD1 (6 bases). The CDR3 runs 15 residues. V lost 10 bases to trimming and J lost 1 base, with 19 bases between them. Germline V lookup: CDR1 ENHRY, CDR2 SYGVKD. Written as DNA, the CDR3 is TGTGCCAGTAGTACGCCACGGGGGGCGAACACTGAAGCTTTCTTT. It specifies CASSTPRGANTEAFF.

About this clonotype: One base away lies a much larger clone, so this may be a sequencing read error. The CDR3 DNA reads as TGTGCCAGCAATTTTAGGGGTTCACCCCTCCACTTT. It is translated as CASNFRGSPLHF. The chain recombines TRBV12-3 or TRBV12-4 with TRBJ1-6; possibly TRBD1 for D (5 bases). CDR3 length: 12 residues. The V end was cut by 7 bases, the J end by 9 bases, with 10 bases between.

The chain couples TRBV29-1 to TRBJ1-5; TRBD1 aligns across 10 bases. V dropped 7 bases and J dropped 2; count of bases not matched to a gene: 8. The CDR3 totals 15 residues. The germline CDR1 and CDR2 sequences are SQVTM and ANQGSEA. The CDR3 DNA sequence: TGCAGCGCTAGACAGGGGGCGTTAGGCAATCAGCCCCAGCATTTT. Translation: CSARQGALGNQPQHF.

This clonotype was detected ten times or more. The chain employs TRBV9 and TRBJ1-2, with D maybe TRBD1 (5 bases). This CDR3 has 11 amino acids. CDR1 and CDR2 (germline): SGDLS, YYNGEE. V dropped 3 bases and J dropped 8 bases, with 8 bases sitting between them. The CDR3 loop reads CASSARDGYTF. DNA of the CDR3: TGTGCCAGCAGCGCCAGGGACGGCTACACCTTC.

This clonotype appeared a single time. The chain employs TRBV4-1 and TRBJ2-7; 7 nucleotides align to TRBD2. This CDR3 region has 15 residues. Germline V gives CDR1 MGHRA, CDR2 YSYEKL. V lost 6 bases to trimming and J lost 3 bases; unmatched junction nucleotides: 11. The DNA for the CDR3 is TGCGCCAGCAGGCCAGTTACGGGGGGTTACTACGAGCAGTACTTC. This translates into CASRPVTGGYYEQYF.

The sample holds many counts of this clonotype. The CDR3 is CASSMGTVYGYTF. CDR3 coding DNA: TGTGCCAGCAGCATGGGGACGGTCTATGGCTACACCTTC. This chain joins TRBV7-9 and TRBJ1-2; possible D gene TRBD1, 5 bases. V lost 5 bases, J lost 4 bases, and 11 bases lay in between. The CDR3 consists of 13 residues. Germline V gene data show CDR1 as SEHNR and CDR2 as FQNEAQ (reference sequence). The full variable domain, its missing parts supplied by reference TRBV7-9 and TRBJ1-2, is DTGVSQNPRHKITKRGQNVTFRCDPISEHNRLYWYRQTLGQGPEFLTYFQNEAQLEKSRLLSDRFSAERPKGSFSTLEIQRTEQGDSAMYLCASSMGTVYGYTFGSGTRLTVV.

The chain recombines TRBV2 with TRBJ2-3; maybe TRBD1 (5 bases). Germline CDR1 SNHLY, CDR2 FYNNEI. Deletions cut 5 bases from V and 0 bases from J, with 18 bases between. The CDR3 covers 17 residues. The CDR3 spells CASSYSPTAHSTDTQYF. DNA for the CDR3: TGTGCCAGCAGTTACTCGCCGACAGCTCATAGCACAGATACGCAGTATTTT.

The sample holds many counts of this clonotype. The V call is TRBV7-9, the J call TRBJ1-1; 7 bases agree with TRBD1. Trimming removed 4 bases from V and 7 bases from J; junction bases left unmatched: 6. Germline CDR1 is SEHNR and CDR2 is FQNEAQ (reference sequence). The CDR3 extends over 13 amino acids. The CDR3: CASSSRQGDEAFF. For the CDR3, the DNA is TGTGCCAGCAGCTCACGACAGGGAGATGAAGCTTTCTTT.

The chain links TRBV29-1 to TRBJ2-3, with no clear D. In germline, CDR1 is SQVTM, CDR2 ANQGSEA. V gave up 6 bases and J gave up 7 bases, with 14 bases separating them. CDR3 length equals 12 residues. The CDR3, as DNA: TGCAGCGTCCCAGTATGGGGAAATACGCAGTATTTT. The encoded protein is CSVPVWGNTQYF.

The chain joins TRBV19 to TRBJ1-5, with no clear D. Germline CDR1 LNHDA, CDR2 SQIVND (reference sequence). There are 15 residues in the CDR3. The germline V and J ends were trimmed by 1 base and 2 bases, with 9 bases remaining between them. CDR3 amino acids: CASSIGRPGNQPQHF. The CDR3 region has the DNA TGTGCCAGTAGTATAGGTAGACCGGGCAATCAGCCCCAGCATTTT. Complete variable domain (other parts from reference TRBV19 and TRBJ1-5): DGGITQSPKYLFRKEGQNVTLSCEQNLNHDAMYWYRQDPGQGLRLIYYSQIVNDFQKGDIAEGYSVSREKKESFPLTVTSAQKNPTAFYLCASSIGRPGNQPQHFGDGTRLSIL.

This clonotype was found once. A much larger clone lies one base from this, so it may be a read error. The chain carries TRBV7-6 and TRBJ1-1; no clear D gene. In germline, CDR1 is SGHVS, CDR2 FNYEAQ. V dropped 7 bases and J dropped 2 bases, with 8 bases sitting between them. This CDR3 comprises 12 residues. This CDR3 reads CASNWANTEAFF. The DNA for the CDR3 is TGTGCCAGCAACTGGGCAAACACTGAAGCTTTCTTT. The variable domain in full, completed from reference TRBV7-6 and TRBJ1-1, reads GAGVSQSPRYKVTKRGQDVALRCDPISGHVSLYWYRQALGQGPEFLTYFNYEAQQDKSGLPNDRFSAERPEGSISTLTIQRTEQRDSAMYRCASNWANTEAFFGQGTRLTVV.

This clonotype was observed many times. This chain uses TRBV7-9 with TRBJ1-6; D not resolved. V lost 5 bases and J 9 bases, leaving 11 bases between the germline ends. From germline, CDR1 is SEHNR and CDR2 FQNEAQ (reference sequence). This CDR3 region has 13 residues. The DNA of the CDR3 is TGTGCCAGCAGCCAAGGTGTACTTTCACCCCTCCACTTT. Translation gives CASSQGVLSPLHF. Based on the CDR3 plus reference TRBV7-9 and TRBJ1-6, the full variable domain is DTGVSQNPRHKITKRGQNVTFRCDPISEHNRLYWYRQTLGQGPEFLTYFQNEAQLEKSRLLSDRFSAERPKGSFSTLEIQRTEQGDSAMYLCASSQGVLSPLHFGNGTRLTVT.

The chain couples TRBV7-2 to TRBJ2-7; 9 bases are a match to TRBD1. Trimming at V came to 4 bases and at J to 5 bases, leaving 9 bases not matched to a gene. CDR3 size: 15 residues. The germline CDR1 and CDR2 sequences are SGHTA and FQGNSA. CDR3 amino acids: CASSWDREGTHEQYF. The CDR3 nucleotides read TGTGCCAGCAGCTGGGACAGGGAGGGGACCCACGAGCAGTACTTC.

V usage is TRBV7-9 and J usage is TRBJ1-3; 12 bases align to TRBD1. Germline values: CDR1 SEHNR, CDR2 FQNEAQ (reference sequence). The length of the CDR3 is 16 residues. The V segment lost 0 bases and the J segment 4 bases; nucleotides outside the gene matches: 1. The CDR3 region has the DNA TGTGCCAGCAGCTTAGCCGGGACAGGGGGCGGAAACACCATATATTTT. Its protein is CASSLAGTGGGNTIYF.

The chain links TRBV10-3 to TRBJ2-5; D is unresolved. The CDR3 totals 12 residues. With 2 bases removed from V and 6 bases from J, the gap between germline ends came to 7 bases. Germline V lookup: CDR1 ENHRY, CDR2 SYGVKD. CDR3 in DNA: TGTGCCATCAGTGAGGGCCGGCAGACCCAGTACTTC. Translation gives CAISEGRQTQYF.

This clonotype turned up a few times. The chain is built from TRBV24-1 and TRBJ2-3; D is uncertain. Deletions cut 3 bases from V and 6 bases from J, with 9 bases between. Germline V CDR1 and CDR2: KGHDR, SFDVKD. The CDR3 has 13 residues. CDR3 DNA: TGTGCCACCAGTGATGCTAATCCGGATACGCAGTATTTT. Translated: CATSDANPDTQYF.

The chain links TRBV19 to TRBJ2-5; no clear D. V lost 11 bases and J 5 bases, leaving 18 bases between the germline ends. The CDR3 loop spans 13 amino acids. Germline V gives CDR1 LNHDA, CDR2 SQIVND (reference sequence). CDR3 in DNA: TGTGCCTGGAGTCAGGATCTGGGGGAGACCCAGTACTTC. This translates into CAWSQDLGETQYF.

This sequence joins TRBV2 and TRBJ1-1, with 8 nucleotides matching TRBD1. V lost 4 bases and J lost 3; bases outside the gene matches: 4. Germline V gene sequence: CDR1 SNHLY, CDR2 FYNNEI. The CDR3 loop spans 14 amino acids. CDR3 amino acids: CASSGRGRDTEAFF. CDR3 coding DNA: TGTGCCAGCAGTGGCAGGGGGCGGGACACTGAAGCTTTCTTT. Supplemented by reference TRBV2 and TRBJ1-1, the full variable domain reads EPEVTQTPSHQVTQMGQEVILRCVPISNHLYFYWYRQILGQKVEFLVSFYNNEISEKSEIFDDQFSVERPDGSNFTLKIRSTKLEDSAMYFCASSGRGRDTEAFFGQGTRLTVV.

V gene TRBV25-1 combines with J gene TRBJ1-4; TRBD1 aligns across 7 bases. There are 15 residues in the CDR3. The germline CDR1 and CDR2 sequences are MGHDK and SYGVNS. J was trimmed by 3 bases and V by 6 bases; bases with no gene match: 7. This CDR3 is CASSRQGEANEKLFF. The CDR3 nucleotides read TGTGCCAGCAGCCGCCAGGGGGAGGCTAATGAAAAACTGTTTTTT.

The chain uses TRBV29-1 and TRBJ1-2; 7 nucleotides line up with TRBD1. V shed 5 bases and J 13 bases; nucleotides not matched to a gene: 7. CDR1 is SQVTM, CDR2 ANQGSEA, per germline. The CDR3 covers 10 residues. CDR3 DNA sequence: TGCAGCGTTCATGAGGGGGCTTCCACCTTC. This gives the protein CSVHEGASTF.

The sample holds a few counts of this clonotype. The chain has TRBV20-1 and TRBJ1-6; no clear D gene. The CDR3 sequence is 13 residues long. Germline V CDR1 and CDR2: DFQATT, SNEGSKA (reference sequence). V dropped 3 bases and J dropped 6 bases, with 9 bases sitting between them. The CDR3 spells CSASRAFNSPLHF. In nucleotides, the CDR3 is TGCAGTGCTAGTAGGGCCTTTAATTCACCCCTCCACTTT.

The chain employs TRBV29-1 and TRBJ2-5; TRBD2 aligns across 7 bases. This CDR3 comprises 14 residues. Germline trimming cut 4 bases from V and 3 bases from J; bases unmatched to any gene: 8. Germline lookup yields CDR1 SQVTM and CDR2 ANQGSEA. The DNA of the CDR3 is TGCAGCGTTGGAGGGGCTAGCGGAGAAGAGACCCAGTACTTC. This sequence encodes CSVGGASGEETQYF.

The rearrangement uses TRBV5-1 and TRBJ1-2, with D tentatively TRBD1 (5 bases). Trimming cost V 0 bases and J 4 bases, with 13 bases left between them. The germline CDR1 and CDR2 sequences are SGHRS and YFSETQ. This CDR3 comprises 15 residues. CDR3 region: CASSLASGTPYGYTF. Written as DNA, the CDR3 is TGCGCCAGCAGCTTGGCCTCCGGGACGCCCTATGGCTACACCTTC.

This clonotype appeared many times. J is TRBJ2-7 and V is TRBV10-3, with D hard to call. CDR1 ENHRY and CDR2 SYGVKD come from the germline V gene. V was cut by 0 bases and J by 2 bases, with 8 bases left in between. The CDR3 has 14 amino acids. The CDR3 spells CAISESVRAYEQYF. In DNA form, the CDR3 reads TGTGCCATCAGTGAGTCGGTCAGAGCCTACGAGCAGTACTTC.

At least ten counts were recorded for this clonotype. The rearrangement joins TRBV7-8 to TRBJ1-1; 8 nucleotides line up with TRBD1. V gave up 2 bases and J gave up 4 bases; unmatched junction bases: 6. Germline lookup yields CDR1 SGHVS and CDR2 FQNEAQ. The CDR3 is 15 amino acids. CDR3 sequence: CASSLNGQGFTEAFF. The CDR3 DNA is TGTGCCAGCAGCTTAAATGGACAGGGTTTCACTGAAGCTTTCTTT. Together with reference TRBV7-8 and TRBJ1-1, the CDR3 gives the full variable domain: GAGVSQSPRYKVAKRGQDVALRCDPISGHVSLFWYQQALGQGPEFLTYFQNEAQLDKSGLPSDRFFAERPEGSVSTLKIQRTQQEDSAVYLCASSLNGQGFTEAFFGQGTRLTVV.